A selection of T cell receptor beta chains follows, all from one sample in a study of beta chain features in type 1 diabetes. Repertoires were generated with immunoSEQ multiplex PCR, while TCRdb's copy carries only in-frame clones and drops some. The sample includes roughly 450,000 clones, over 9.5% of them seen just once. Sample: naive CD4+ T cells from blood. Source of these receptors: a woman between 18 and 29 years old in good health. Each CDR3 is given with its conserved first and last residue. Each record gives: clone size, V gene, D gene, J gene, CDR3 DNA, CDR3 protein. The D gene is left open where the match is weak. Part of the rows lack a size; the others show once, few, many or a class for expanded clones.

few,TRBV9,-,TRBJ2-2,TGTGCCAGCAACCGAAGTCCGGGGGAGCTGTTTTTT,CASNRSPGELFF
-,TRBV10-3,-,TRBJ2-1,TGTGCCATCAGTGTGGGGACTCTCAGGCCCTACAATGAGCAGTTCTTC,CAISVGTLRPYNEQFF
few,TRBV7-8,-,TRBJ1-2,TGTGCCAGCAGCTTAGCGGGAACAGGAGGACTCTATGGCTACACCTTC,CASSLAGTGGLYGYTF
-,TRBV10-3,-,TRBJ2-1,TGTGCCATCAGTGAGGAGAGGGGTCGGTGGCAGTTCTTC,CAISEERGRWQFF
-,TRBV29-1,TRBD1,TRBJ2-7,TGCAGCGTTGGGACAGGGGGCCGGATCCCCTACGAGCAGTACTTC,CSVGTGGRIPYEQYF
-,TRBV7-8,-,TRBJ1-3,TGTGCCAGCAGCTTCTCTGGAAACACCATATATTTT,CASSFSGNTIYF
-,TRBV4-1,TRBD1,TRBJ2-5,TGCGCCAGCAGCCAAGTAGGGGGCACGCGAGAGACCCAGTACTTC,CASSQVGGTRETQYF
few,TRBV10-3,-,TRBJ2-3,TGTGCCCTACGGACCCTAGGGAACAATACGCAGTATTTT,CALRTLGNNTQYF
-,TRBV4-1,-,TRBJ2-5,TGCGCCAGCAGCCAGCCCCAAGAGACCCAGTACTTC,CASSQPQETQYF
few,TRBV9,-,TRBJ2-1,TGTGCCAGCAGCGTAGAGGTGACGATGGGCTCCTACAATGAGCAGTTCTTC,CASSVEVTMGSYNEQFF
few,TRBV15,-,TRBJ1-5,TGTGCCACCGCTCCCCAGATCAATCAGCCCCAGCATTTT,CATAPQINQPQHF
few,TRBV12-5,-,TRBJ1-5,TGTGCTAGTGCCCGCCAGGGGTCCAGGAATCAGCCCCAGCATTTT,CASARQGSRNQPQHF
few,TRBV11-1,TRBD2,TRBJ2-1,TGTGCCAGCAGCTTTGGACTAGCGATCTACAATGAGCAGTTCTTC,CASSFGLAIYNEQFF
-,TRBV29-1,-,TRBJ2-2,TGCAGCGTTGTGGGCAGGGCCGGGGAGCTGTTTTTT,CSVVGRAGELFF
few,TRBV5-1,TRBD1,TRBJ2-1,TGCGCCAGCAGCCTTCGACCGGGACAGGGATCAAATGAGCAGTTCTTC,CASSLRPGQGSNEQFF
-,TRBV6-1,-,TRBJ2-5,TGTGCCAGCAGGGTGGCCGACGAGACCTACTTC,CASRVADETYF
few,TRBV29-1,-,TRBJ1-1,TGCAGCGTTGAAGGGTCAGGGACTAACACTGAAGCTTTCTTT,CSVEGSGTNTEAFF
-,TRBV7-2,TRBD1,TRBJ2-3,TGTGCCAGCACCGGGGACAGGGGCCCAGATACGCAGTATTTT,CASTGDRGPDTQYF
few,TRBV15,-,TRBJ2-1,TGTGCCACCAGCAGAGTTCGGGTGAGCTCCTACAATGAGCAGTTCTTC,CATSRVRVSSYNEQFF
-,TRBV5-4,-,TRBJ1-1,TGTGCCAGCAGCCTGCCGGGGTCCGGGGCTGAAGCTTTCTTT,CASSLPGSGAEAFF
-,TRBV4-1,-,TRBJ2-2,TGCGCCAGCAGCACCCGGAGAACCGGGACTTCCATAACCGGGGAGCTGTTTTTT,CASSTRRTGTSITGELFF
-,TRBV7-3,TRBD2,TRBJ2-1,TGTGCCAGCAGCGCAACCGGGACTAGAACCTACAATGAGCAGTTCTTC,CASSATGTRTYNEQFF
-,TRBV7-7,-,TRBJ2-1,TGTGCCAGCAGTTACTTGGGGTCTGGTGAGCAGTTCTTC,CASSYLGSGEQFF
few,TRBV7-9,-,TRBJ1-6,TGTGCCAGCAGCCTCGGACTGGACAATTCACCCCTCCACTTT,CASSLGLDNSPLHF
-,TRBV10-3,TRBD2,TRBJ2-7,TGTGCCATCAGCACGGGACTAGCGGGATTGTACGAGCAGTACTTC,CAISTGLAGLYEQYF
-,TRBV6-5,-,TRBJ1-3,TGTGCCAGCAGGTTGTCGGGAGTCTCTGGAAACACCATATATTTT,CASRLSGVSGNTIYF
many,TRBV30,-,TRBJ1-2,TGTGCCTGGATAGGGGTCTGGGACTATGGCTACACCTTC,CAWIGVWDYGYTF
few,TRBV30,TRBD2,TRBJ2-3,TGTGCCTGGAGCATTGGGACTAGCGGGAGTTACGATACGCAGTATTTT,CAWSIGTSGSYDTQYF
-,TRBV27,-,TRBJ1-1,TGTGCCAGGAAACAGGCGATGAACACTGAAGCTTTCTTT,CARKQAMNTEAFF
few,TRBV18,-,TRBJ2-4,TGTGCCAGCTCACCCCGGCCAGGGGAAAACATTCAGTACTTC,CASSPRPGENIQYF
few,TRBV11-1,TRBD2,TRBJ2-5,TGTGCCAGCAGCTTATGGTCGGCTAGCGGCCTACAAGAGACCCAGTACTTC,CASSLWSASGLQETQYF
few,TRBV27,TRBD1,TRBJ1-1,TGTGCCAGCAGTCTCACTCGGACAGGGAGGGGGACTGAAGCTTTCTTT,CASSLTRTGRGTEAFF
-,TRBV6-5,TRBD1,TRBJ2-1,TGTGCCAGCAGCTCCGGGACAGGGGATAATGAGCAGTTCTTC,CASSSGTGDNEQFF
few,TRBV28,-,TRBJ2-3,TGTGCCAGCACGGGGGCCTCTAGCACAGATACGCAGTATTTT,CASTGASSTDTQYF
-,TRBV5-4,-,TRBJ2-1,TGTGCCAGCAGCTTGAGTGAGAGGAGCAATGAGCAGTTCTTC,CASSLSERSNEQFF
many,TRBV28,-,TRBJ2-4,TGTGCCAGCAGGCCCCGCGCGGGATTCTGGGGAAACATTCAGTACTTC,CASRPRAGFWGNIQYF
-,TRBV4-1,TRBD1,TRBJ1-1,TGCGCCAGCAGCCAAGGGAGGGGGCGAGGGAACACTGAAGCTTTCTTT,CASSQGRGRGNTEAFF
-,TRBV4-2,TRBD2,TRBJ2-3,TGTGCCAGCAGCCAAGAACTCGGGGGGGATACGCAGTATTTT,CASSQELGGDTQYF
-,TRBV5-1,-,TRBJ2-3,TGCGCCAGCAGACTGATTCCCCTAGCAATACCAGATACGCAGTATTTT,CASRLIPLAIPDTQYF
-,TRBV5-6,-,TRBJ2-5,TGTGCCAGCAGCGGGGGACTCCTGGGGAGAGAGACCCAGTACTTC,CASSGGLLGRETQYF
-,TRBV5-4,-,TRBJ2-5,TGTGCCAGCAGCCGACCGGGCCAAGAGACCCAGTACTTC,CASSRPGQETQYF
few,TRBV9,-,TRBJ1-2,TGTGCCAGCAGCTTGGACGGTCGACCTAACTATGGCTACACCTTC,CASSLDGRPNYGYTF
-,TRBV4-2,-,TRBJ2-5,TGTGCCAGCAGCCAAGTCCTGGGAGAGACCCAGTACTTC,CASSQVLGETQYF
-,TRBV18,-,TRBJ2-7,TGTGCCAGCTCACCACCCGGGAGACGCAACGAGCAGTACTTC,CASSPPGRRNEQYF
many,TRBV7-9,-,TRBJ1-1,TGTGCCAGCAGGGAAGAACCGGGAGGTCGGACTGAAGCTTTCTTT,CASREEPGGRTEAFF
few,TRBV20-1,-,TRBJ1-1,TGCAGTGCGTCCAGGAACACTGAAGCTTTCTTT,CSASRNTEAFF
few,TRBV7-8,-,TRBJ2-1,TGTGCCAGCACCATTACACTCGACAATGAGCAGTTCTTC,CASTITLDNEQFF
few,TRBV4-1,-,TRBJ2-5,TGCGCCAGCAGCCAAGGGAGTCAAGAGACCCAGTACTTC,CASSQGSQETQYF
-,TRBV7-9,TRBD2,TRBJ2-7,TGTGCCAGCAGCTTTAGCGGGGGCTACGAGCAGTACTTC,CASSFSGGYEQYF
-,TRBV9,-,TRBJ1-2,TGTGCCAGCAGCGTAGGAGTTGGGGACTATGGCTACACCTTC,CASSVGVGDYGYTF
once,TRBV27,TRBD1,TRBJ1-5,TGTGCCAGTTGGGACAGGCGTAATCAGCCCCAGCATTTT,CASWDRRNQPQHF
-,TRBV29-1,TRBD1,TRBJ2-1,TGCAGCGTCATCCGGGACAGCACCTACAATGAGCAGTTCTTC,CSVIRDSTYNEQFF
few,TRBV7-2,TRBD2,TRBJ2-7,TGTGCCAGCAGCTTATTGGCTAGCGGAATCTACGAGCAGTACTTC,CASSLLASGIYEQYF
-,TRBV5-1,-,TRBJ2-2,TGCGCCAGCAGCTTGTCGCCGCCGTCGCGCTCGAACACCGGGGAGCTGTTTTTT,CASSLSPPSRSNTGELFF
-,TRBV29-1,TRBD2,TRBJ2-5,TGCAGCGTCGGGCTAGCGGTGACTCAAGAGACCCAGTACTTC,CSVGLAVTQETQYF